The 27 T cell receptor beta chains below were found in one sample sequenced in a study of control samples from healthy donors and cancer patients (dated by TCRdb to about 2020). The library was prepared using the immunoSEQ multiplex PCR assay. Entries here come from immuneACCESS through TCRdb and include only in-frame sequences with V and J called. Some clones fail to appear in such tables; in the studies checked, an unresolved V gene covers under half of the shortfall, and the cause of the remainder is unknown. Counted in this sample were some 150,000 clones; 90% to 95% of them appeared once. The top ten clones comprise 5.5% to 6% of the sample. Sequenced sample: blood. The origin of the receptors is a middle-aged man in good health.

The genes are TRBV4-2 and TRBJ1-1; D remains unclear. The germline gives CDR1 LGHNA, CDR2 YNFKEQ. V gave up 0 bases and J gave up 2 bases, with 16 bases separating them. The CDR3 sequence is 17 residues long. CDR3 in DNA: TGTGCCAGCAGCCAAGATAACGCCTTACGGACTAACACTGAAGCTTTCTTT. This codes for CASSQDNALRTNTEAFF.

This clone occurred once. This chain uses TRBV5-1 with TRBJ1-1; D remains unclear. V was pared by 0 bases and J by 8 bases, with 8 bases between. The CDR3 spans 12 residues. The V gene's germline CDR1 is SGHRS and CDR2 YFSETQ. This CDR3 is CASSLDLGEAFF. In DNA form, the CDR3 reads TGCGCCAGCAGCTTGGATTTGGGAGAAGCTTTCTTT.

The chain couples TRBV7-8 to TRBJ2-7; 8 bases line up with TRBD2. The CDR3 has 14 amino acids. Germline-derived CDR1 and CDR2 are SGHVS and FQNEAQ. J gave up 3 bases and V 3 bases, and 4 bases lay outside the gene matches. CDR3 nucleotides: TGTGCCAGCAGCTTTGAAGCGGGGGTCTACGAGCAGTACTTC. Translation gives CASSFEAGVYEQYF.

This clone was seen a single time. The V call is TRBV19, the J call TRBJ1-2; possible D gene TRBD1, 5 bases. Trimming stripped 4 bases from V and 6 bases from J, with 9 bases between. Germline V gene data show CDR1 as LNHDA and CDR2 as SQIVND (reference sequence). This CDR3 is 12 amino acids long. CDR3 sequence (DNA): TGTGCCAGTAGTAAACTCAGGGATGGCTACACCTTC. This encodes CASSKLRDGYTF.

J is TRBJ2-3 and V is TRBV10-3; 7 bases fit TRBD2. Unmatched junction bases numbered 8, after V lost 10 bases and J lost 1 base. CDR1 is ENHRY, CDR2 SYGVKD, per germline. The CDR3 is 14 residues long. CDR3 sequence (DNA): TGTGCCACCAAGCTAGCGGAACGCACAGATACGCAGTATTTT. It yields the protein CATKLAERTDTQYF.

This clone showed up just once. The chain joins TRBV28 to TRBJ2-1, with 9 bases matching TRBD2. V lost 4 bases and J lost 8; bases outside the gene matches: 12. The CDR3 totals 16 residues. Germline V gene sequence: CDR1 MDHEN, CDR2 SYDVKM. The CDR3 nucleotides read TGTGCCAGCAGTTCCCTAAGGCTAGCGGGGATTTATGAGCAGTTCTTC. Protein: CASSSLRLAGIYEQFF. The full variable domain, its missing parts supplied by reference TRBV28 and TRBJ2-1, is DVKVTQSSRYLVKRTGEKVFLECVQDMDHENMFWYRQDPGLGLRLIYFSYDVKMKEKGDIPEGYSVSREKKERFSLILESASTNQTSMYLCASSSLRLAGIYEQFFGPGTRLTVL.

The chain links TRBV4-2 to TRBJ2-5; 7 nucleotides match TRBD2. From germline, CDR1 is LGHNA and CDR2 YNFKEQ. With V trimmed by 0 bases and J by 5 bases, 6 bases remained unmatched. The CDR3 is 15 residues long. This CDR3 reads CASSQDRRGVETQYF. In DNA, the CDR3 is TGTGCCAGCAGCCAAGATCGTCGGGGGGTTGAGACCCAGTACTTC.

This clone appeared once. This chain uses TRBV5-1 with TRBJ2-5; D may match TRBD1 or TRBD2 (6 bases each). The V end lost 3 bases, the J end lost 6 bases, and 18 bases lay between the germline ends. The germline V gene has CDR1 SGHRS and CDR2 YFSETQ. The CDR3 runs 15 residues. The CDR3 DNA sequence: TGCGCCAGCAGCTCGGGGCCCGGGGGCGTACAGACCCAGTACTTC. Translated: CASSSGPGGVQTQYF.

The chain carries TRBV12-1 and TRBJ1-1; no check of the table's D call, TRBD1, against the DNA was made. TRBV12-1 is listed as a pseudogene. The CDR3 contains 18 residues. CDR3 in amino acids: CASSHPPLFGRVNTEAFF. Written as DNA, the CDR3 is TGTGCCAGCAGCCACCCCCCGCTCTTCGGCAGGGTAAACACTGAAGCTTTCTTT.

The V call is TRBV7-3, the J call TRBJ1-5; 9 bases fit TRBD1. Germline loops: CDR1 SGHTA, CDR2 FQGTGA. This CDR3 region has 17 residues. Trimming cost V 7 bases and J 7 bases; bases outside gene matches: 17. The CDR3 reads CASTLERQGGRRQPQHF. CDR3 bases: TGTGCCAGCACCCTCGAGCGACAGGGGGGGAGAAGGCAGCCCCAGCATTTT.

The CDR3 region has the DNA TGTGCCAGCAGCCTCCAGACAGGGTTAGCCGAGCAGTACTTC. Translating it yields CASSLQTGLAEQYF. V and J are TRBV2 and TRBJ2-7, with 7 bases lining up with TRBD1. V dropped 6 bases and J dropped 6; count of bases not matched to a gene: 11. Germline V gene lookup returns CDR1 SNHLY and CDR2 FYNNEI. This CDR3 has 14 residues. Based on the CDR3 plus reference TRBV2 and TRBJ2-7, the full variable domain is EPEVTQTPSHQVTQMGQEVILRCVPISNHLYFYWYRQILGQKVEFLVSFYNNEISEKSEIFDDQFSVERPDGSNFTLKIRSTKLEDSAMYFCASSLQTGLAEQYFGPGTRLTVT.

The genes are TRBV10-2 and TRBJ1-2, with a tentative D call TRBD1 (5 bases). Trimming removed 5 bases at V and 3 bases at J, with 19 bases between. CDR3 length equals 16 residues. Germline V gene lookup returns CDR1 WSHSY and CDR2 SAAADI. The chain's CDR3 is CASSFFRDLGDYGYTF. CDR3 nucleotides: TGCGCCAGCAGTTTCTTCAGGGACCTTGGAGACTATGGCTACACCTTC.

The V call is TRBV9, the J call TRBJ1-4; no reliable D call. This CDR3 is 18 amino acids long. The V end lost 4 bases, the J end lost 3 bases, and 22 bases lay between the germline ends. Germline lookup yields CDR1 SGDLS and CDR2 YYNGEE. For the CDR3, the DNA is TGTGCCAGCAGCCCTCCGGCAAGACACGTTCCGTCTAATGAAAAACTGTTTTTT. Translated: CASSPPARHVPSNEKLFF.

This chain links TRBV19 with TRBJ2-6; D not certain. Germline CDR1 reads LNHDA; CDR2 reads SQIVND (reference sequence). The CDR3 sequence is 19 residues long. V was shortened by 0 bases and J by 0 bases, with 15 bases between the two germline ends. The CDR3 protein is CASSIEAGMAVSGANVLTF. CDR3 sequence (DNA): TGTGCCAGTAGTATAGAGGCCGGAATGGCCGTCTCTGGGGCCAACGTCCTGACTTTC.

The chain joins TRBV20-1 to TRBJ1-1; 7 positions agree with TRBD1. Germline V gives CDR1 DFQATT, CDR2 SNEGSKA (reference sequence). CDR3 length: 14 residues. With 3 bases clipped from V and 3 bases from J, the junction kept 7 bases outside the gene matches. The CDR3 reads CSASGSQGHTEAFF. In DNA form, the CDR3 reads TGCAGTGCTAGTGGCTCACAGGGGCACACTGAAGCTTTCTTT.

The chain is built from TRBV27 and TRBJ1-5; no clear D gene. The ends were cut back, 0 bases at V and 6 bases at J, with 12 bases in the middle. Germline V gene data show CDR1 as MNHEY and CDR2 as SMNVEV (reference sequence). This CDR3 contains 15 residues. CDR3 sequence: CASSLSATLVQPQHF. The CDR3 nucleotides are TGTGCCAGCAGTTTATCGGCCACCTTGGTTCAGCCCCAGCATTTT.

The rearrangement uses TRBV24-1 and TRBJ2-4; TRBD1 agrees at 10 bases. Trimming at V came to 9 bases and at J to 6 bases, leaving 7 bases not matched to a gene. This CDR3 comprises 14 residues. In germline, CDR1 is KGHDR, CDR2 SFDVKD. CDR3 in amino acids: CATGTGASGNIQYF. In DNA form, the CDR3 reads TGTGCCACCGGGACAGGGGCGTCGGGAAACATTCAGTACTTC.

The V gene is TRBV13, the J gene TRBJ2-3; 15 nucleotides align to TRBD2. Trimming at V came to 6 bases and at J to 7 bases, leaving 20 bases not matched to a gene. Germline-derived CDR1 and CDR2 are PRHDT and FYEKMQ (reference sequence). This CDR3 is 20 amino acids long. The CDR3 loop reads CASRAISGLAGGQASNTQYF. The CDR3 region has the DNA TGTGCCAGCAGGGCCATCAGCGGACTAGCGGGGGGGCAGGCGTCAAATACGCAGTATTTT.

This chain connects TRBV9 to TRBJ1-2; a possible D gene is TRBD1 (6 bases). The CDR3 sequence is 15 residues long. The V gene's germline CDR1 is SGDLS and CDR2 YYNGEE. V lost 2 bases, J lost 0 bases, and 11 bases lay in between. In nucleotides, the CDR3 is TGTGCCAGCAGCGTGGGGGGGGCTGCTAACTATGGCTACACCTTC. Protein sequence: CASSVGGAANYGYTF. The full variable domain, its missing parts supplied by reference TRBV9 and TRBJ1-2, is DSGVTQTPKHLITATGQRVTLRCSPRSGDLSVYWYQQSLDQGLQFLIQYYNGEERAKGNILERFSAQQFPDLHSELNLSSLELGDSALYFCASSVGGAANYGYTFGSGTRLTVV.

The chain is built from TRBV4-1 and TRBJ1-2, with TRBD1 matching 9 bases. V trimming: 5 bases; J trimming: 4 bases; junction bases outside the gene matches: 8. CDR1 is MGHRA, CDR2 YSYEKL, per germline. The CDR3 consists of 15 residues. CDR3 region: CASSSPDRGVYGYTF. The CDR3 region has the DNA TGCGCCAGCAGCTCCCCCGACAGGGGGGTCTATGGCTACACCTTC.

The genes are TRBV19 and TRBJ1-4; D is unresolved. V was clipped by 6 bases and J by 4 bases, with 9 bases between them. The CDR3 contains 13 residues. The germline V gene encodes CDR1 LNHDA and CDR2 SQIVND (reference sequence). DNA for the CDR3: TGTGCCAGTAGAGCCGGGAGTAATGAAAAACTGTTTTTT. Translation: CASRAGSNEKLFF.

The V and J genes are TRBV19 and TRBJ1-4; perhaps TRBD1 as D (6 bases). Deletions cut 10 bases from V and 3 bases from J, with 21 bases between. CDR3 length equals 16 residues. Germline V gene lookup returns CDR1 LNHDA and CDR2 SQIVND (reference sequence). For the CDR3, the DNA is TGTGCCACCGCCCACCCGGGGGGCGCGTCTAATGAAAAACTGTTTTTT. This encodes CATAHPGGASNEKLFF.

In this sample, this clone turned up once. This chain connects TRBV7-3 to TRBJ2-2; D unresolved. Germline-derived CDR1 and CDR2 are SGHTA and FQGTGA. This CDR3 comprises 14 residues. The V and J ends lost 0 bases and 7 bases respectively, with 9 bases between them. CDR3 sequence reads: CASSLTQGIGELFF. The CDR3 DNA sequence: TGTGCCAGCAGCTTAACGCAAGGGATCGGGGAGCTGTTTTTT.

The chain combines TRBV6-5 with TRBJ2-7; D possibly corresponds to TRBD2 (5 bases). The V end lost 6 bases, the J end lost 3 bases, and 9 bases lay between the germline ends. CDR1 MNHEY and CDR2 SVGAGI come from the germline V gene. CDR3 length: 12 amino acids. This CDR3 reads CASRHGDYEQYF. In DNA form, the CDR3 reads TGTGCCAGCAGGCACGGGGACTACGAGCAGTACTTC.

The chain is built from TRBV18 and TRBJ1-1; weak D call: TRBD1 (6 bases). The CDR3 contains 14 residues. CDR1 KGHSH and CDR2 LQKENI come from the germline V gene. Trimming stripped 3 bases from V and 2 bases from J, with 10 bases between. CDR3 in DNA: TGTGCCAGCTCACCCCGACAGGCTAACACTGAAGCTTTCTTT. It specifies CASSPRQANTEAFF.

The chain carries TRBV19 and TRBJ1-6; the D gene is possibly TRBD1 (5 bases). CDR3 length: 16 residues. Germline values: CDR1 LNHDA, CDR2 SQIVND (reference sequence). The V and J ends lost 1 base and 7 bases respectively, with 14 bases between them. The CDR3, as DNA: TGTGCCAGTAGTATAGCTGGCGGCAGGGCAAATTCACCCCTCCACTTT. Its translation: CASSIAGGRANSPLHF.

This rearrangement joins TRBV7-8 to TRBJ2-5, with TRBD2 matching over 11 bases. V lost 5 bases and J lost 2; bases outside the gene matches: 7. Per the germline V gene, CDR1 is SGHVS and CDR2 is FQNEAQ. The CDR3 totals 16 residues. Here the CDR3 DNA reads TGTGCCAGCAGCGAATCGTGGACTAGCGGGCAAGAGACCCAGTACTTC. Protein sequence: CASSESWTSGQETQYF.